This record looks at one T cell receptor beta chain sequence and its context. Antigen unknown. The sample belongs to a study of cytotoxic CD8 clonotypes in ibrutinib-treated CLL. Study overall: The study included approximately 10 relapsed/refractory and over 14 treatment-naive patients; 17 to 18 had IGHV unmutated disease. Whole-study results and caveats: There were differences in sampling times between sustained-remission and progressing patients.

Depth targeted 1 in 200,000 to 1 in 1 million T cells, averaging 10x coverage per clonotype. TCRdb keeps only in-frame clones here, not all; method: immunoSEQ multiplex PCR. The sample has 190,000 or so clones, about two thirds seen once. The V gene's germline CDR1 is LGHNA and CDR2 YSLEER. The V end was cut by 0 bases, the J end by 1 base, with 6 bases between. This CDR3 spans 15 amino acids. The sequenced sample was PBMCs, obtained after 24 months of ibrutinib treatment. This receptor was taken from a human donor with chronic lymphocytic leukemia. The chain recombines TRBV4-3 with TRBJ2-2; D is unresolved. CDR3 residues: CASSQDWGNTGELFF. As DNA, the CDR3 is TGCGCCAGCAGCCAAGATTGGGGGAACACCGGGGAGCTGTTTTTT.